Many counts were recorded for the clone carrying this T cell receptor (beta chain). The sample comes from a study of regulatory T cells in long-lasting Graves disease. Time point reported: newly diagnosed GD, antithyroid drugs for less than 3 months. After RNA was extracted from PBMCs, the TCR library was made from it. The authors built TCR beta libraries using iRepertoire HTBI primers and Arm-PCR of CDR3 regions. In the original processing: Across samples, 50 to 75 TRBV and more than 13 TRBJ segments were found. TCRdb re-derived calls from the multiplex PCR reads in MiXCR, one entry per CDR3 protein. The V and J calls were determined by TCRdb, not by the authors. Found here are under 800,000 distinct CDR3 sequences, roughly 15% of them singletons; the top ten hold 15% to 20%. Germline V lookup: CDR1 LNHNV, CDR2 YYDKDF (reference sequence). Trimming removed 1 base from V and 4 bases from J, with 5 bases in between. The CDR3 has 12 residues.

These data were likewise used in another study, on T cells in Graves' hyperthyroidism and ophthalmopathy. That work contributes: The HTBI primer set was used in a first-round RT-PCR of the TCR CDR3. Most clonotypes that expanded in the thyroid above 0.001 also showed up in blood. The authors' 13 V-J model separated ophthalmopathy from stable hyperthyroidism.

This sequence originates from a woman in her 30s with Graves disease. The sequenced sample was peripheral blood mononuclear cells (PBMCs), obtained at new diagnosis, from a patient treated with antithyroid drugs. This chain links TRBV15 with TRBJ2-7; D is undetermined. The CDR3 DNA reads TGTGCCACCAGCAGAGCGTCATACGAGCAGTACTTC. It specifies CATSRASYEQYF.